This entry lists 26 T cell receptor beta chains sequenced from one sample in a study of T cells in Graves' hyperthyroidism and ophthalmopathy (dated by TCRdb to the late 2010s). The protocol used for the library was multiplex PCR. Sequenced using an Illumina HiSeq 2000. TCR beta CDR3 regions were amplified from RNA transcripts. The TCR CDR3 was subjected to a first round of RT-PCR using the HTBI primer set and the Qiagen OneStep RT-PCR kit. Starting from the raw public reads, TCRdb applied fastp trimming at Q25, assembled clones with MiXCR and retained in-frame beta chains. Rows with one shared CDR3 protein collapse into an entry with the most common genes and DNA. For this sample there are about 130,000 distinct CDR3 sequences; less than 25% appear just once. The ten largest clones add up to around two thirds of the sample. The sample consisted of blood. The receptors here all came from a woman in her 50s with Graves' hyperthyroidism that later progressed to Graves' ophthalmopathy.

This clonotype was recorded at least ten times. The V and J genes are TRBV30 and TRBJ2-4; no definite D call. The CDR3 extends over 14 amino acids. The V end was cut by 0 bases, the J end by 3 bases, with 9 bases between. Germline CDR1 reads GTSNPN; CDR2 reads SVGIG (reference sequence). In nucleotides, the CDR3 is TGTGCCTGGAGTGTAGGAGTGGTCAAAAACATTCAGTACTTC. Protein sequence: CAWSVGVVKNIQYF.

This clonotype came up a few times. This chain links TRBV20-1 with TRBJ2-5; D tentatively fits TRBD1 or TRBD2 (6 bases each). Germline CDR1 reads DFQATT; CDR2 reads SNEGSKA (reference sequence). The CDR3 is 16 residues long. The V end lost 3 bases, the J end lost 5 bases, and 22 bases lay between the germline ends. The CDR3 nucleotides read TGCAGTGCTAGGTGGGCCGGGGGCACGCCAGGGGAGACCCAGTACTTC. Translation gives CSARWAGGTPGETQYF.

This chain joins TRBV27 and TRBJ1-6; TRBD1 agrees at 7 bases. This CDR3 comprises 16 residues. Germline V gives CDR1 MNHEY, CDR2 SMNVEV (reference sequence). With V trimmed by 6 bases and J by 7 bases, 12 bases remained unmatched. The CDR3 here is CASSYDPGQPNSPLHF. In DNA form, the CDR3 reads TGTGCCAGCAGCTACGATCCGGGACAGCCAAATTCACCCCTCCACTTT.

Many counts were recorded for this clonotype. This chain connects TRBV2 to TRBJ1-1; D gene uncertain. CDR3 length: 14 residues. Deletions cut 7 bases from V and 0 bases from J, with 12 bases between. Germline assignment: CDR1 SNHLY and CDR2 FYNNEI. The CDR3 region is CASTQQQMNTEAFF. The DNA for the CDR3 is TGTGCCAGCACCCAACAGCAGATGAACACTGAAGCTTTCTTT.

The table lists this clonotype with many counts. The V and J genes are TRBV12-3 or TRBV12-4 and TRBJ2-2; D may be TRBD1 (5 bases). CDR3 length: 13 amino acids. The V and J ends lost 3 bases and 7 bases respectively, with 9 bases between them. This CDR3 reads CASSFRQHGELFF. The CDR3 coding sequence is TGTGCCAGCAGTTTTAGACAGCACGGGGAGCTGTTTTTT.

This clonotype came up many times. J is TRBJ2-7 and V is TRBV27, with 12 bases identical to TRBD2. The CDR3 totals 15 residues. Germline CDR1 and CDR2: MNHEY and SMNVEV (reference sequence). The ends lost 6 bases at V and 2 bases at J; junction bases unmatched: 5. CDR3 in DNA: TGTGCCAGCAGACCATGGACTAGCGGGACCTACGAGCAGTACTTC. Translating it yields CASRPWTSGTYEQYF.

This clonotype was observed at least ten times. The CDR3: CASSLGWQGDSQHF. CDR3 coding DNA: TGTGCCAGCAGTTTAGGATGGCAGGGGGACTCCCAGCATTTT. The chain carries TRBV12-3 or TRBV12-4 and TRBJ1-5, with 7 nucleotides matching TRBD1. The ends lost 1 base at V and 11 bases at J; junction bases unmatched: 8. This CDR3 is built from 14 residues.

In this sample, this clonotype turned up a few times. The chain links TRBV10-3 to TRBJ2-5; 9 positions agree with TRBD2. Germline values: CDR1 ENHRY, CDR2 SYGVKD. V lost 6 bases and J lost 1; bases outside the gene matches: 3. The CDR3 runs to 14 residues. The CDR3 DNA is TGTGCCATCAGGGGCGGGGGGGGCCAAGAGACCCAGTACTTC. Translating gives CAIRGGGGQETQYF.

CDR3 sequence: CASSSDGVVGNQPQHF. CDR3 bases: TGTGCCAGCAGTTCAGATGGGGTGGTAGGTAATCAGCCCCAGCATTTT. The V and J genes are TRBV2 and TRBJ1-5; the D is unclear. V lost 5 bases and J lost 4, with 18 bases in between. This CDR3 has 16 amino acids. Germline CDR1 SNHLY, CDR2 FYNNEI.

The table lists this clonotype with many counts. The chain employs TRBV30 and TRBJ1-6; D might be TRBD1 (5 bases). V was shortened by 0 bases and J by 6 bases, with 12 bases between the two germline ends. Looked up from germline, CDR1 is GTSNPN and CDR2 is SVGIG (reference sequence). The CDR3 loop spans 15 amino acids. CDR3 loop: CAWSVLGAGNSPLHF. The CDR3 DNA follows: TGTGCCTGGAGTGTACTTGGGGCCGGTAATTCACCCCTCCACTTT. Variable domain in full (rest from reference TRBV30 and TRBJ1-6): SQTIHQWPATLVQPVGSPLSLECTVEGTSNPNLYWYRQAAGRGLQLLFYSVGIGQISSEVPQNLSASRPQDRQFILSSKKLLLSDSGFYLCAWSVLGAGNSPLHFGNGTRLTVT.

The sample holds many counts of this clonotype. The genes are TRBV10-1 and TRBJ2-7; TRBD1 matches 8 bases. The CDR3 consists of 14 residues. Trimming removed 4 bases from V and 6 bases from J; junction bases left unmatched: 8. CDR1 is WNHNN and CDR2 is SYGVQD in the germline V gene (reference sequence). The CDR3 sequence: CASSGRTGSGEQYF. The CDR3 nucleotides read TGCGCCAGCAGTGGCAGGACAGGGTCCGGCGAGCAGTACTTC.

This clonotype was counted ten times or more. This sequence joins TRBV6-2 or TRBV6-3 and TRBJ1-1, with D maybe TRBD1 (5 bases). V was cut by 6 bases and J by 1 base, with 15 bases left in between. The CDR3 runs to 15 residues. Germline lookup yields CDR1 MNHEY and CDR2 SVGEGT. The CDR3 loop reads CASSPSRGGNTEAFF. CDR3 nucleotides: TGTGCCAGCAGCCCATCACGGGGGGGGAACACTGAAGCTTTCTTT.

This clonotype was counted between two and nine times. V and J are TRBV29-1 and TRBJ1-3, with D hard to call. The CDR3 contains 13 residues. With 5 bases removed from V and 1 base from J, the gap between germline ends came to 9 bases. The germline V gene has CDR1 SQVTM and CDR2 ANQGSEA. Here the CDR3 DNA reads TGCAGCGTTTCCCTTGGGTCTGGAAACACCATATATTTT. This translates into CSVSLGSGNTIYF.

The chain has TRBV20-1 and TRBJ2-1; the D is unclear. The V gene lost 2 bases and the J gene lost 3 bases, with 17 bases spanning the gap. Looked up from germline, CDR1 is DFQATT and CDR2 is SNEGSKA (reference sequence). This CDR3 comprises 16 residues. The CDR3 loop is CSARSEHRKVYNEQFF. CDR3 nucleotides: TGCAGTGCTAGATCCGAACACAGAAAAGTCTACAATGAGCAGTTCTTC.

In this sample, this clonotype turned up once. A read error is possible here, since a much larger clone lies one base away. This chain uses TRBV7-8 with TRBJ2-1; perhaps TRBD1 as D (6 bases). V was trimmed by 3 bases and J by 5 bases, leaving 8 bases between them. CDR3 size: 13 residues. Germline values: CDR1 SGHVS, CDR2 FQNEAQ. The CDR3 is CASSLWGHNEQFF. CDR3 coding DNA: TGTGCCAGCAGCTTGTGGGGGCACAATGAGCAGTTCTTC.

In this sample, this clonotype turned up many times. The V call is TRBV20-1, the J call TRBJ1-6; the D is unclear. Deletions cut 1 base from V and 7 bases from J, with 8 bases between. Germline V gene lookup returns CDR1 DFQATT and CDR2 SNEGSKA (reference sequence). This CDR3 is built from 13 residues. CDR3 in amino acids: CSARGSGNSPLHF. CDR3 in DNA: TGCAGTGCTAGAGGATCAGGCAATTCACCCCTCCACTTT.

This clonotype was recorded many times. The rearrangement links TRBV6-1 to TRBJ2-2; 7 nucleotides agree with TRBD1. The CDR3 totals 17 residues. Germline values: CDR1 MNHNS, CDR2 SASEGT. Trimming at V came to 5 bases and at J to 7 bases, leaving 16 bases not matched to a gene. The CDR3 is CASSWKAQQAGGGELFF. As DNA, the CDR3 is TGTGCCAGCAGTTGGAAGGCGCAACAAGCAGGGGGCGGGGAGCTGTTTTTT.

J is TRBJ1-5 and V is TRBV28; 10 bases agree with TRBD1. CDR1 is MDHEN and CDR2 is SYDVKM in the germline V gene. This CDR3 spans 16 amino acids. With V trimmed by 6 bases and J by 3 bases, 8 bases remained unmatched. CDR3 protein: CASSRTGGSVNQPQHF. CDR3 nucleotide sequence: TGTGCCAGCAGCCGGACAGGGGGGAGTGTCAATCAGCCCCAGCATTTT.

This clonotype was counted many times. This chain connects TRBV2 to TRBJ2-1, with 10 bases that match TRBD2. After removal of 6 bases from V and 7 bases from J, the junction contained 12 bases not matched to a gene. There are 16 residues in the CDR3. The germline V gene has CDR1 SNHLY and CDR2 FYNNEI. The CDR3 is CASSPLAGGWSNEQFF. CDR3 DNA sequence: TGTGCCAGCAGCCCATTAGCGGGAGGTTGGTCGAATGAGCAGTTCTTC.

This clonotype was counted only a few times. The rearrangement uses TRBV20-1 and TRBJ2-4; unclear D gene. The V and J ends lost 0 bases and 3 bases respectively, with 6 bases between them. The CDR3 is 13 residues long. In germline, CDR1 is DFQATT, CDR2 SNEGSKA (reference sequence). CDR3: CSARDQGKNIQYF. The CDR3 nucleotides read TGCAGTGCTAGAGATCAAGGCAAAAACATTCAGTACTTC.

The chain couples TRBV28 to TRBJ1-1; 11 positions agree with TRBD1. The CDR3 is made up of 13 amino acids. Germline V lookup: CDR1 MDHEN, CDR2 SYDVKM. V shed 6 bases and J 4 bases; nucleotides not matched to a gene: 1. Written as DNA, the CDR3 is TGTGCCAGCAGGGGGACAGGGGGCACTGAAGCTTTCTTT. Protein sequence: CASRGTGGTEAFF.

This sequence joins TRBV20-1 and TRBJ2-7; TRBD2 aligns across 16 bases. Looked up from germline, CDR1 is DFQATT and CDR2 is SNEGSKA (reference sequence). The CDR3 runs 17 residues. Germline trimming cut 4 bases from V and 5 bases from J; bases unmatched to any gene: 11. In nucleotides, the CDR3 is TGCAGTGCTAATCCGGGACTAGCGGGAGGGGGTGTCGACGAGCAGTACTTC. This encodes CSANPGLAGGGVDEQYF.

The V and J genes are TRBV27 and TRBJ2-1; TRBD2 matches 10 bases. With V trimmed by 7 bases and J by 0 bases, 6 bases remained unmatched. The V gene's germline CDR1 is MNHEY and CDR2 SMNVEV (reference sequence). The CDR3 consists of 16 residues. The CDR3 nucleotides are TGTGCCAGCAAGACTAGCGGGCTGAGCTCCTACAATGAGCAGTTCTTC. It specifies CASKTSGLSSYNEQFF.

This clonotype showed up many times. The chain uses TRBV2 and TRBJ2-7, with 7 bases aligning to TRBD2. CDR1 SNHLY and CDR2 FYNNEI come from the germline V gene. This CDR3 has 16 amino acids. V gave up 6 bases and J gave up 0 bases; unmatched junction bases: 11. The CDR3 coding sequence is TGTGCCAGCAGCCCTGTCTGGGGCGGGAGCTCCTACGAGCAGTACTTC. As protein: CASSPVWGGSSYEQYF.

The V call is TRBV12-3 or TRBV12-4, the J call TRBJ1-5, with unresolved D. CDR3 size: 13 residues. V was cut by 0 bases and J by 7 bases, with 7 bases left in between. CDR3 protein: CASSLAGEQPQHF. DNA of the CDR3: TGTGCCAGCAGTTTAGCGGGAGAGCAGCCCCAGCATTTT.

Ten or more counts support this clonotype. This sequence joins TRBV28 and TRBJ1-5; TRBD1 is a possible D gene (6 bases). The CDR3 length is 15 residues. Germline CDR1 is MDHEN and CDR2 is SYDVKM. V was cut by 6 bases and J by 2 bases, with 14 bases left in between. The CDR3 protein is CASSRPGARNQPQHF. The CDR3 DNA is TGTGCCAGCAGCAGGCCGGGGGCTCGCAATCAGCCCCAGCATTTT.